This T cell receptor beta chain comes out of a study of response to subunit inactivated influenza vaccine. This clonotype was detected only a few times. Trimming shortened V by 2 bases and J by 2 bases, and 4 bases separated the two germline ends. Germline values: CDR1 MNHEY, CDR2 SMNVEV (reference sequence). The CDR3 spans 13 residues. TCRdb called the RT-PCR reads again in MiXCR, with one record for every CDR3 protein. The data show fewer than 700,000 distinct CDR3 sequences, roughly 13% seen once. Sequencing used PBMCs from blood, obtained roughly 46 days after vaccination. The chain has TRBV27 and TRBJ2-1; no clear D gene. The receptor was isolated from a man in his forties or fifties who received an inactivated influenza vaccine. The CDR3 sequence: CASSLLPYNEQFF. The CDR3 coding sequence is TGTGCCAGCAGTTTACTCCCCTACAATGAGCAGTTCTTC.